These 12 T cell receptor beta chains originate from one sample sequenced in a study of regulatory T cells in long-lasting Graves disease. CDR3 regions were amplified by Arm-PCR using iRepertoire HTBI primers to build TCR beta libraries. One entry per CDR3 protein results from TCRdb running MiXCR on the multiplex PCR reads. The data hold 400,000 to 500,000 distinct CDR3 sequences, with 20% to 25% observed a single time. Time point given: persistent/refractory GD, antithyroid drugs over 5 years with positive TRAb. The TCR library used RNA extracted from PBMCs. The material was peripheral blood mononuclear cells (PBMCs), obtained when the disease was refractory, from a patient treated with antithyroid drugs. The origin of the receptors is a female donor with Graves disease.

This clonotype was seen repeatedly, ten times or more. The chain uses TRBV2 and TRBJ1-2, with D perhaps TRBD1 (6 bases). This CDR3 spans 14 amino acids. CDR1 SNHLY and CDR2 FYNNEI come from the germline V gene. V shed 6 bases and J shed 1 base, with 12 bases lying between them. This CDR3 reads CASRGGNYNYGYTF. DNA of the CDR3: TGTGCCAGCAGAGGGGGGAATTATAACTATGGCTACACCTTC.

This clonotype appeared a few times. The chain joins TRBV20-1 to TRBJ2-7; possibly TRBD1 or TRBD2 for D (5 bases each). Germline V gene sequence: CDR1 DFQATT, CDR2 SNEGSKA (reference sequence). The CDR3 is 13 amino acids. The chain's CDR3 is CSHGGAGGYEQYF. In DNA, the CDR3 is TGCAGCCACGGTGGGGCCGGAGGCTACGAGCAGTACTTC.

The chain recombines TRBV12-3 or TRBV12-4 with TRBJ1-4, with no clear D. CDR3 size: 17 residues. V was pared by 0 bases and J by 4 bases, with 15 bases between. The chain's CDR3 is CASSLAAGPLYNEKLFF. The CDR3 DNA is TGTGCCAGCAGTTTAGCGGCAGGACCCCTTTATAATGAAAAACTGTTTTTT.

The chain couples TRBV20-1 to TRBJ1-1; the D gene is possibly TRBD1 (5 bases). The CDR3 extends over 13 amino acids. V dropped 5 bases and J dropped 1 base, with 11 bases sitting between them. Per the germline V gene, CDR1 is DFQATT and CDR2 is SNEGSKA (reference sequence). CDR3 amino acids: CSASDTSNTEAFF. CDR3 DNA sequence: TGCAGTGCTTCGGACACTTCGAACACTGAAGCTTTCTTT.

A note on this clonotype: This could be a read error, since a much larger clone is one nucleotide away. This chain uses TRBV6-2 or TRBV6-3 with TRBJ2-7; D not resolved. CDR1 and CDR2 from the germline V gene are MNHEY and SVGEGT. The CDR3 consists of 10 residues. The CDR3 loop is CASAGNEQCF. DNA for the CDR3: TGTGCCAGCGCCGGTAACGAGCAGTGCTTC.

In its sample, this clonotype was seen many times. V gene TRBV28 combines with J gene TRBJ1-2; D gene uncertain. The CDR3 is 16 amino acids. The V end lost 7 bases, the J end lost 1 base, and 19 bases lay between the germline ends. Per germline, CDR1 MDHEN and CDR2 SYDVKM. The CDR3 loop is CASTRPTRTDNYGYTF. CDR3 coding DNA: TGTGCCAGCACCCGTCCTACACGGACTGATAACTATGGCTACACCTTC.

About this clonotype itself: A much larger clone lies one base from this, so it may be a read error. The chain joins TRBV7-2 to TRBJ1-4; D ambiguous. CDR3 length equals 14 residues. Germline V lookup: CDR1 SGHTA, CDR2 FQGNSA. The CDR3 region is CACSSETTNEKLFF. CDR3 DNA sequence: TGTGCCTGCAGCTCGGAAACAACTAATGAAAAACTGTTTTTT.

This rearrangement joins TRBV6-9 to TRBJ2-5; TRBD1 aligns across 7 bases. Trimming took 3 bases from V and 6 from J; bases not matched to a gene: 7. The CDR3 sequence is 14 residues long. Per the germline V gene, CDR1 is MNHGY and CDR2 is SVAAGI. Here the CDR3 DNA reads TGTGCCAGCAGTTACGTTCAGGGGGTTAAGACCCAGTACTTC. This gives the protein CASSYVQGVKTQYF.

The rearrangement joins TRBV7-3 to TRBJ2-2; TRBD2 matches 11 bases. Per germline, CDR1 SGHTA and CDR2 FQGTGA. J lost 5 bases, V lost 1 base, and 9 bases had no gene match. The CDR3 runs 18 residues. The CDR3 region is CASSLRGTGTSGTGELFF. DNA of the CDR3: TGTGCCAGCAGCTTAAGGGGGACAGGGACTAGCGGAACCGGGGAGCTGTTTTTT.

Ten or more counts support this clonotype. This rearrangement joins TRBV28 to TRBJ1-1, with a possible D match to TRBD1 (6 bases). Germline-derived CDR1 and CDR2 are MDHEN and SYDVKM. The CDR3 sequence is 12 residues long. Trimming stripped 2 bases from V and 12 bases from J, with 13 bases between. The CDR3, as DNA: TGTGCCAGCAGTTTAAAAGGGGGTACGACTTTCTTT. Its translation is CASSLKGGTTFF.

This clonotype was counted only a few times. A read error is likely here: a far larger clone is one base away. CDR3 amino acids: CASSFRGQGTQYF. Written as DNA, the CDR3 is TGTGCCAGCAGTTTTAGAGGTCAAGGGACCCAGTACTTC. V and J are TRBV12-3 or TRBV12-4 and TRBJ2-5; D gene unclear. The CDR3 totals 13 residues.

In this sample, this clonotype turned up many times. The CDR3 DNA reads as TGTGCCAGCAGTCGTCTTAGCGGGGGGAAAGAGACCCAGTACTTC. The encoded protein is CASSRLSGGKETQYF. The rearrangement links TRBV27 to TRBJ2-5, with 10 positions matching TRBD2. J lost 3 bases, V lost 5 bases, and 6 bases had no gene match. This CDR3 is 15 amino acids long. From germline, CDR1 is MNHEY and CDR2 SMNVEV (reference sequence).